This entry is about one T cell receptor beta chain. Its specificity is unknown. The source of the sample is a study of T cell responses to AZD1222 COVID-19 vaccine. Points from the study as a whole: Just a handful of AZD1222 recipients tested seropositive at baseline. White British donors predominated, females outnumbered males, and clonal diversity was possibly underestimated.

Repertoires were generated with immunoSEQ multiplex PCR, while TCRdb's copy carries only in-frame clones and drops some. The profile shows approximately 120,000 clones, nearly 90% of them singletons. Trimming removed 3 bases at V and 8 bases at J, with 20 bases between. Germline V gives CDR1 LGHDT, CDR2 YNNKEL (reference sequence). The CDR3 sequence is 16 residues long. The source is an adult in good health. The sample consisted of peripheral blood, taken on day 0 of MenACWY control vaccination. The genes are TRBV3-1 (or the pseudogene TRBV3-2) and TRBJ1-3; D is possibly TRBD1 (5 bases). CDR3 region: CASSHPSEGTRDTIYF. The CDR3 bases are TGTGCCAGCAGCCACCCCAGTGAGGGGACCCGGGACACCATATATTTT.